Below are 29 T cell receptor beta chains sequenced from a single sample in a study of blood T cell repertoires in COVID-19. Assay used: immunoSEQ multiplex PCR; TCRdb lists only in-frame clones, some missing. This sample has about 86,000 clones, with 79% found just once. The sample comprised peripheral blood. All receptors derive from an older man with acute or convalescent COVID-19.

The chain has TRBV4-1 and TRBJ2-5, with 9 bases lining up with TRBD1. In germline, CDR1 is MGHRA, CDR2 YSYEKL. V was pared by 3 bases and J by 6 bases, with 8 bases of the junction left unmatched. CDR3 size: 15 residues. This CDR3 is CASSHGTGFVKTQYF. CDR3 nucleotide sequence: TGCGCCAGCAGCCACGGGACAGGGTTCGTGAAGACCCAGTACTTC.

The CDR3: CASSLGQGIDEKLFF. The CDR3 DNA sequence: TGTGCCAGCAGCTTAGGTCAGGGGATCGATGAAAAACTGTTTTTT. V gene TRBV7-9 combines with J gene TRBJ1-4, with D possibly matching TRBD1 (6 bases). V shed 1 base and J shed 6 bases, with 12 bases lying between them. Germline V gene lookup returns CDR1 SEHNR and CDR2 FQNEAQ (reference sequence). CDR3 length: 15 amino acids.

The J gene is TRBJ2-7, the V gene TRBV5-1, with D possibly being TRBD1 (5 bases). V gave up 2 bases and J gave up 0 bases, with 12 bases separating them. The CDR3 has 15 residues. Per the germline V gene, CDR1 is SGHRS and CDR2 is YFSETQ. CDR3 loop: CASSFLDRFSYEQYF. In nucleotides, the CDR3 is TGCGCCAGCAGCTTCCTAGACAGATTCTCCTACGAGCAGTACTTC.

The sample holds one count of this clone. V and J are TRBV11-1 and TRBJ2-2, with D possibly matching TRBD1 (6 bases). CDR3 size: 15 residues. CDR1 and CDR2 from the germline V gene are SGHAT and FQDESV (reference sequence). V was trimmed by 6 bases and J by 1 base, leaving 12 bases between them. The CDR3 nucleotides read TGTGCCAGCAGGGCAGGGGCGGTGAACACCGGGGAGCTGTTTTTT. The encoded protein is CASRAGAVNTGELFF.

J is TRBJ1-6 and V is TRBV10-1, with TRBD1 identical over 8 bases. Germline lookup yields CDR1 WNHNN and CDR2 SYGVQD (reference sequence). The CDR3 contains 14 residues. The junction had 5 bases not matched to a gene; V was cut back by 6 bases and J by 7 bases. The CDR3: CASSQTGANSPLHF. CDR3 sequence (DNA): TGCGCCAGCAGCCAGACAGGGGCGAATTCACCCCTCCACTTT.

The rearrangement joins TRBV6-1 to TRBJ2-2; weak D call: TRBD1 (5 bases). Trimming stripped 1 base from V and 8 bases from J, with 11 bases between. In germline, CDR1 is MNHNS, CDR2 SASEGT. The length of the CDR3 is 14 residues. CDR3 in amino acids: CASSEVGRGGELFF. CDR3 nucleotides: TGTGCCAGCAGTGAAGTGGGTAGGGGTGGGGAGCTGTTTTTT.

The chain has TRBV4-2 and TRBJ2-1; 11 nucleotides align to TRBD2. The CDR3 length is 17 residues. CDR1 is LGHNA and CDR2 is YNFKEQ in the germline V gene. With 1 base clipped from V and 4 bases from J, the junction kept 6 bases outside the gene matches. DNA for the CDR3: TGTGCCAGCAGCCAAGGGGTTAGCGGGGGGGGTTACAATGAGCAGTTCTTC. As protein: CASSQGVSGGGYNEQFF.

This chain uses TRBV7-8 with TRBJ1-2; the D gene is possibly TRBD1 (6 bases). This CDR3 contains 16 residues. Germline loops: CDR1 SGHVS, CDR2 FQNEAQ. V lost 8 bases to trimming and J lost 4 bases, with 23 bases between them. CDR3 DNA: TGTGCCAGCCACAGGGAAAGGACATCGCTTGGCTATGGCTACACCTTC. The encoded protein is CASHRERTSLGYGYTF. Looking up the rest from reference TRBV7-8 and TRBJ1-2 gives the full variable domain: GAGVSQSPRYKVAKRGQDVALRCDPISGHVSLFWYQQALGQGPEFLTYFQNEAQLDKSGLPSDRFFAERPEGSVSTLKIQRTQQEDSAVYLCASHRERTSLGYGYTFGSGTRLTVV.

The chain's CDR3 is CASSSQGGRGELFF. DNA for the CDR3: TGCGCCAGCAGCTCGCAGGGGGGTCGCGGGGAGCTGTTTTTT. The chain carries TRBV5-1 and TRBJ2-2; D is perhaps TRBD1 (7 bases). The V and J ends lost 3 bases and 7 bases respectively, with 13 bases between them. This CDR3 is 14 amino acids long. Germline CDR1 and CDR2: SGHRS and YFSETQ.

The genes are TRBV6-2 or TRBV6-3 and TRBJ1-2; no reliable D call. Germline V gives CDR1 MNHEY, CDR2 SVGEGT. V was trimmed by 2 bases and J by 8 bases, leaving 18 bases between them. The CDR3 is 15 residues long. The CDR3 reads CASSYGPDFPSGYTF. The CDR3 DNA sequence: TGTGCCAGCAGTTACGGCCCCGACTTCCCCAGCGGCTACACCTTC.

The J gene is TRBJ2-5, the V gene TRBV2, with 7 bases aligning to TRBD1. V lost 7 bases, J lost 4 bases, and 6 bases stayed unmatched. CDR1 is SNHLY and CDR2 is FYNNEI in the germline V gene. The length of the CDR3 is 13 residues. In DNA form, the CDR3 reads TGTGCCAGCATCTGGGACAGCCCAGAGACCCAGTACTTC. Amino acid sequence: CASIWDSPETQYF.

The chain couples TRBV18 to TRBJ1-6; 9 nucleotides line up with TRBD1. CDR3 length equals 16 residues. Germline values: CDR1 KGHSH, CDR2 LQKENI. V gave up 1 base and J gave up 4 bases; unmatched junction bases: 2. For the CDR3, the DNA is TGTGCCAGCTCACCACAGACAGGGGGGTATAATTCACCCCTCCACTTT. Translating gives CASSPQTGGYNSPLHF.

The gene calls are TRBV18 and TRBJ2-3; 7 nucleotides align to TRBD1. V was pared by 5 bases and J by 4 bases, with 9 bases of the junction left unmatched. Germline V gives CDR1 KGHSH, CDR2 LQKENI. This CDR3 is 15 amino acids long. CDR3 DNA sequence: TGTGCCAGCTCAGGCGACAGGGTTATTCCAGATACGCAGTATTTT. Translated: CASSGDRVIPDTQYF. Supplemented by reference TRBV18 and TRBJ2-3, the full variable domain reads NAGVMQNPRHLVRRRGQEARLRCSPMKGHSHVYWYRQLPEEGLKFMVYLQKENIIDESGMPKERFSAEFPKEGPSILRIQQVVRGDSAAYFCASSGDRVIPDTQYFGPGTRLTVL.

This chain joins TRBV5-8 and TRBJ1-3; a weak D match, TRBD1 (5 bases). Trimming stripped 3 bases from V and 0 bases from J, with 10 bases between. Germline values: CDR1 SGHTS, CDR2 YDEGEE. This CDR3 region has 15 residues. In DNA form, the CDR3 reads TGTGCCAGCAGCTCGGGACTGTTCTCTGGAAACACCATATATTTT. Translating gives CASSSGLFSGNTIYF.

This clone was observed a handful of times. DNA of the CDR3: TGTGCCAGCTCACCAGACAGAAAGGACACTGAAGCTTTCTTT. It specifies CASSPDRKDTEAFF. The genes are TRBV18 and TRBJ1-1; weak D call: TRBD1 (5 bases). V was clipped by 2 bases and J by 3 bases, with 10 bases between them. The germline CDR1 and CDR2 sequences are KGHSH and LQKENI. The CDR3 length is 14 residues.

The chain has TRBV6-5 and TRBJ2-7; 7 nucleotides match TRBD1. Germline values: CDR1 MNHEY, CDR2 SVGAGI. J lost 0 bases, V lost 8 bases, and 7 bases had no gene match. The CDR3 contains 14 residues. CDR3 bases: TGTGCCAGCGGCGCCGGGGACAGCTCCTACGAGCAGTACGTC. This sequence encodes CASGAGDSSYEQYV.

The rearrangement links TRBV11-2 to TRBJ2-2, with 7 nucleotides matching TRBD1. The CDR3 contains 14 residues. V trimming: 4 bases; J trimming: 6 bases; junction bases outside the gene matches: 5. The germline gives CDR1 SGHAT, CDR2 FQNNGV. The CDR3: CASSYHRGPGELFF. CDR3 coding DNA: TGTGCCAGCAGCTATCACAGGGGCCCCGGGGAGCTGTTTTTT.

V is TRBV10-2 and J is TRBJ1-2, with a tentative D call TRBD1 (6 bases). Germline assignment: CDR1 WSHSY and CDR2 SAAADI. V was trimmed by 6 bases and J by 2 bases, leaving 7 bases between them. The length of the CDR3 is 12 residues. The CDR3 DNA follows: TGCGCCAGCAGAGGGGGAAACTATGGCTACACCTTC. Protein sequence: CASRGGNYGYTF.

This chain uses TRBV27 with TRBJ2-3; D might be TRBD2 (5 bases). Germline V gives CDR1 MNHEY, CDR2 SMNVEV (reference sequence). The length of the CDR3 is 14 residues. The germline V and J ends were trimmed by 6 bases and 4 bases, with 14 bases remaining between them. CDR3 DNA: TGTGCCAGCAGAACACTAGGAATCCCAGATACGCAGTATTTT. Translation gives CASRTLGIPDTQYF.

The V gene is TRBV6-5, the J gene TRBJ2-1; 8 positions agree with TRBD1. The junction had 3 bases not matched to a gene; V was cut back by 5 bases and J by 3 bases. Germline values: CDR1 MNHEY, CDR2 SVGAGI. There are 14 residues in the CDR3. The DNA for the CDR3 is TGTGCCAGCAGTACAGGGGGGAGCTACAATGAGCAGTTCTTC. It encodes CASSTGGSYNEQFF.

The chain has TRBV19 and TRBJ2-5; possible D gene TRBD2, 7 bases. Germline CDR1 and CDR2: LNHDA and SQIVND (reference sequence). Between the trimmed V and J ends, which lost 4 bases and 1 base, there was a span of 16 bases. This CDR3 region has 16 residues. In DNA, the CDR3 is TGTGCCAGTAGTACTTGGGGGGGGCGCTCCCAAGAGACCCAGTACTTC. This codes for CASSTWGGRSQETQYF.

J is TRBJ2-5 and V is TRBV7-3; TRBD2 might be the D (6 bases). The CDR3 is 13 amino acids. Germline CDR1 and CDR2: SGHTA and FQGTGA. Trimming cost V 3 bases and J 2 bases, with 7 bases left between them. As DNA, the CDR3 is TGTGCCAGCAGCTTGCGGGGACAAGAGACCCAGTACTTC. This codes for CASSLRGQETQYF.

This clone turned up a few times. The rearrangement uses TRBV11-3 and TRBJ2-7; 10 bases agree with TRBD1. Germline V lookup: CDR1 SGHNT, CDR2 YENEEA. The V segment lost 0 bases and the J segment 0 bases; nucleotides outside the gene matches: 5. The CDR3 loop spans 17 amino acids. CDR3 region: CASSLDSGDRGSYEQYF. The CDR3 DNA reads as TGTGCCAGCAGCTTAGATTCGGGGGACAGGGGCTCCTACGAGCAGTACTTC.

This clone was seen just once. The rearrangement joins TRBV5-1 to TRBJ1-6; D remains ambiguous. V lost 4 bases and J lost 5, with 13 bases in between. Germline lookup yields CDR1 SGHRS and CDR2 YFSETQ. The CDR3 spans 15 residues. Written as DNA, the CDR3 is TGCGCCAGCAGCCCGACGCGGATGGATAATTCACCCCTCCACTTT. Its translation: CASSPTRMDNSPLHF.

The chain is built from TRBV19 and TRBJ2-1; tentative D call: TRBD2 (7 bases). Trimming left V 7 bases short and J 7 bases short, with 17 bases between. Germline CDR1 and CDR2: LNHDA and SQIVND (reference sequence). The CDR3 sequence is 14 residues long. CDR3 in DNA: TGTGCCAGTACTGAGGGGGGGCCTATGAATGAGCAGTTCTTC. Amino acid sequence: CASTEGGPMNEQFF. The entire variable domain, with the rest obtained from reference TRBV19 and TRBJ2-1, is as follows: DGGITQSPKYLFRKEGQNVTLSCEQNLNHDAMYWYRQDPGQGLRLIYYSQIVNDFQKGDIAEGYSVSREKKESFPLTVTSAQKNPTAFYLCASTEGGPMNEQFFGPGTRLTVL.

This chain joins TRBV7-9 and TRBJ2-5; possibly TRBD1 for D (5 bases). V lost 7 bases, J lost 5 bases, and 14 bases lay in between. This CDR3 is built from 13 residues. Germline loops: CDR1 SEHNR, CDR2 FQNEAQ (reference sequence). For the CDR3, the DNA is TGTGCCAGCACCGACAGCCTAGGGGAGACCCAGTACTTC. The encoded protein is CASTDSLGETQYF.

The chain carries TRBV9 and TRBJ1-1; D remains unclear. The CDR3 covers 13 residues. V lost 4 bases and J 0 bases, leaving 7 bases between the germline ends. Germline V gene sequence: CDR1 SGDLS, CDR2 YYNGEE. CDR3 sequence (DNA): TGTGCCAGCAGCCCAGTGTTGAACACTGAAGCTTTCTTT. Residues: CASSPVLNTEAFF.

This sequence joins TRBV4-1 and TRBJ2-5; TRBD2 agrees at 8 bases. V was clipped by 1 base and J by 5 bases; unmatched bases: 3. The V gene's germline CDR1 is MGHRA and CDR2 YSYEKL. The CDR3 length is 14 residues. Here the CDR3 reads CASSQAGLGETQYF. As DNA, the CDR3 is TGCGCCAGCAGCCAAGCGGGACTAGGGGAGACCCAGTACTTC.

The V gene is TRBV27, the J gene TRBJ2-1; the D gene is possibly TRBD2 (5 bases). This CDR3 region has 17 residues. V gave up 3 bases and J gave up 0 bases, with 15 bases separating them. Germline CDR1 is MNHEY and CDR2 is SMNVEV (reference sequence). The chain's CDR3 is CASSLLPGSSSYNEQFF. CDR3 DNA: TGTGCCAGCAGTTTGCTCCCGGGATCGAGCTCCTACAATGAGCAGTTCTTC.